The clone carrying this T cell receptor beta chain was seen more than once but under ten times. From the RT-PCR reads, TCRdb called clonotypes with MiXCR, one entry per CDR3 protein. Counted here are 800,000 to 1,000,000 distinct CDR3 sequences, about a sixth occurring once; the ten biggest clones make up under 6.5%. The CDR3 contains 13 residues. Germline V lookup: CDR1 SGHTA, CDR2 FQGNSA. The germline V and J ends were trimmed by 7 bases and 2 bases, with 11 bases remaining between them. The data originate from a study of patients and donors after allogeneic stem cell transplantation. Material for sequencing was blood, either unsorted or a sorted T cell fraction (not recorded which). The origin of this receptor is a human donor who was either an allogeneic HSCT recipient or a stem cell or donor lymphocyte infusion donor (not recorded which). It is not recorded whose cells these are; they may come from a transplant donor. This chain joins TRBV7-2 and TRBJ1-2; D is undetermined. The chain's CDR3 is CASTHGLNYGYTF. The CDR3 DNA reads as TGTGCCAGCACCCACGGGCTAAACTATGGCTACACCTTC.